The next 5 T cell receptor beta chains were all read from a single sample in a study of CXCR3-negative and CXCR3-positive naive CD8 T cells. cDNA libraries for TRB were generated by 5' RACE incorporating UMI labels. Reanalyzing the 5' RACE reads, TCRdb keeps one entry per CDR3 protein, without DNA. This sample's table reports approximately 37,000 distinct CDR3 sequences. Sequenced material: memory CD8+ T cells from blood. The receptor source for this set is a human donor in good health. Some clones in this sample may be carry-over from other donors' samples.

The CDR3 region is CAITTDPGQRGGNEQFF. The chain has TRBV10-3 and TRBJ2-1; TCRdb proposes TRBD2, but this gene call is untestable without DNA. CDR1 ENHRY and CDR2 SYGVKD come from the germline V gene. This CDR3 contains 17 residues.

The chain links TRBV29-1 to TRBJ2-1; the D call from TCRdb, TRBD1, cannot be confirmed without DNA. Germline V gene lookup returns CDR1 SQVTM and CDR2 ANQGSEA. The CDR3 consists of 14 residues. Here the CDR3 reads CSVEGTVAYNEQFF.

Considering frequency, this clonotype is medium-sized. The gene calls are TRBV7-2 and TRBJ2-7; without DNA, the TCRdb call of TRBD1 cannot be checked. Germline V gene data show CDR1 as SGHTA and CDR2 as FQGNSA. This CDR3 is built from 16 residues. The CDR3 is CASSLTQGAGSYEQYF.

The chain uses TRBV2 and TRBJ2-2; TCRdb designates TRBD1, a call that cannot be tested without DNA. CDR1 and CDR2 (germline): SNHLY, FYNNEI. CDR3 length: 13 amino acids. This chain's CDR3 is CAIRQGDTGELFF. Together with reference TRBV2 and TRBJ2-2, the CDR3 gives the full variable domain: EPEVTQTPSHQVTQMGQEVILRCVPISNHLYFYWYRQILGQKVEFLVSFYNNEISEKSEIFDDQFSVERPDGSNFTLKIRSTKLEDSAMYFCAIRQGDTGELFFGEGSRLTVL.

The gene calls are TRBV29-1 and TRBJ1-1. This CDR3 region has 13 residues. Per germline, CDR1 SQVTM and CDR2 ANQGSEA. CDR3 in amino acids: CSASGGWVTEAFF.